What follows are 22 T cell receptor beta chains derived from one specimen sequenced in a study of vaccination effects on CD4 cells after COVID-19. Their recognized antigens are unknown. Peptide-pool stimulation followed by sequencing identified expanded antigen-specific CD4+ clonotypes in the ViraFEST assay. It was after approximately 11 days of culture that CD4+ T cells were isolated. None of these healthy vaccinees had been infected with SARS-CoV-2 before vaccination. Here immunoSEQ multiplex PCR was the method, and the copy in TCRdb shows in-frame clones only, minus some. The sample shows approximately 40,000 clones, 70% of them seen only once. The source material was CD4+ T cells from PBMCs cultured with SARS-CoV-2 spike peptides, sampled before COVID-19 vaccination. Source of these receptors: a human donor who received a COVID-19 vaccine.

This chain connects TRBV6-6 to TRBJ2-5; unclear D gene. The CDR3 has 15 amino acids. Per the germline V gene, CDR1 is MNHNY and CDR2 is SVGAGI (reference sequence). The V end lost 0 bases, the J end lost 2 bases, and 10 bases lay between the germline ends. The CDR3 sequence is CASSYSNSLQETQYF. The DNA for the CDR3 is TGTGCCAGCAGTTACTCGAATAGCCTACAAGAGACCCAGTACTTC.

This clone was seen once. V and J are TRBV28 and TRBJ2-2; 9 nucleotides match TRBD1. The trim removed 3 bases at V and 0 bases at J, leaving 11 bases unmatched. This CDR3 spans 19 amino acids. CDR1 MDHEN and CDR2 SYDVKM come from the germline V gene. The CDR3 nucleotides read TGTGCCAGCAGTTTTAGTCTGGGGACAGGGACCGCGAACACCGGGGAGCTGTTTTTT. Translated, it gives CASSFSLGTGTANTGELFF.

The V and J genes are TRBV5-1 and TRBJ2-7; 10 bases line up with TRBD1. This CDR3 has 14 residues. V trimming: 4 bases; J trimming: 3 bases; junction bases outside the gene matches: 4. Per the germline V gene, CDR1 is SGHRS and CDR2 is YFSETQ. This CDR3 reads CASSGGQGYYEQYF. The CDR3 bases are TGCGCCAGCAGCGGGGGACAGGGGTACTACGAGCAGTACTTC.

The chain carries TRBV28 and TRBJ2-1, with unresolved D. The CDR3 length is 11 residues. V was clipped by 2 bases and J by 8 bases, with 4 bases between them. Germline V CDR1 and CDR2: MDHEN, SYDVKM. The chain's CDR3 is CASSLRDEQFF. In DNA, the CDR3 is TGTGCCAGCAGTTTAAGAGATGAGCAGTTCTTC.

The V gene is TRBV7-9, the J gene TRBJ2-3, with D possibly TRBD2 on 6 matching bases. The CDR3 covers 15 residues. Germline assignment: CDR1 SEHNR and CDR2 FQNEAQ (reference sequence). The V gene lost 2 bases and the J gene lost 2 bases, with 11 bases spanning the gap. In DNA form, the CDR3 reads TGTGCCAGCAGCTTACGGGGGAGTAACACAGATACGCAGTATTTT. Encoded protein: CASSLRGSNTDTQYF.

The genes are TRBV2 and TRBJ1-4, with D possibly being TRBD1 (5 bases). The CDR3 consists of 13 residues. From germline, CDR1 is SNHLY and CDR2 FYNNEI. V lost 7 bases to trimming and J lost 6 bases, with 12 bases between them. The DNA of the CDR3 is TGTGCCAGCAACCGGGACCTTGATGAAAAACTGTTTTTT. Translated, it gives CASNRDLDEKLFF.

This clone was seen a handful of times. The rearrangement uses TRBV30 and TRBJ1-2; D ambiguous. There are 10 residues in the CDR3. Trimming removed 3 bases from V and 8 bases from J, with 7 bases in between. Germline V gives CDR1 GTSNPN, CDR2 SVGIG (reference sequence). DNA for the CDR3: TGTGCCTGGAGCCAAGGGGGCTACACCTTC. Its translation: CAWSQGGYTF.

This chain connects TRBV2 to TRBJ2-3, with D hard to call. This CDR3 spans 15 amino acids. CDR1 SNHLY and CDR2 FYNNEI come from the germline V gene. Trimming stripped 0 bases from V and 9 bases from J, with 16 bases between. The CDR3 spells CASSEAATRSNTQYF. CDR3 in DNA: TGTGCCAGCAGTGAAGCCGCAACCCGGTCTAACACGCAGTATTTT.

Worth noting for this clone: One end of the junction does not line up with germline, which may come from a read error. The chain recombines TRBV7-9 with TRBJ2-7; 10 bases match TRBD1. The CDR3 is 11 amino acids. Germline V gives CDR1 SEHNR, CDR2 FQNEAQ (reference sequence). The CDR3 DNA sequence: TGTGCCAGCAGCTTATTGGGGACAGGGGACTTC. The encoded protein is CASSLLGTGDF.

V usage is TRBV19 and J usage is TRBJ2-5; TRBD2 is a possible D gene (5 bases). CDR3 size: 13 residues. Germline CDR1 reads LNHDA; CDR2 reads SQIVND (reference sequence). V lost 1 base, J lost 4 bases, and 7 bases lay in between. CDR3 DNA: TGTGCCAGTAGTATAGCGGGGATAGAGACCCAGTACTTC. Translating it yields CASSIAGIETQYF.

The chain carries TRBV18 and TRBJ1-1; D ambiguous. The CDR3 has 13 amino acids. The V end was cut by 6 bases, the J end by 1 base, with 9 bases between. CDR1 is KGHSH and CDR2 is LQKENI in the germline V gene. The CDR3 DNA follows: TGTGCCAGCTCCCTTCAATGGAACACTGAAGCTTTCTTT. Its translation: CASSLQWNTEAFF.

V is TRBV29-1 and J is TRBJ2-5; 13 nucleotides line up with TRBD2. CDR3 size: 14 residues. Germline CDR1 and CDR2: SQVTM and ANQGSEA. Trimming removed 6 bases from V and 3 bases from J; junction bases left unmatched: 4. The CDR3 DNA sequence: TGCAGCGTCCCCGGACTAGCGGGGGAAGAGACCCAGTACTTC. As protein: CSVPGLAGEETQYF.

This clone was detected a few times. The chain combines TRBV5-1 with TRBJ2-2; 10 nucleotides line up with TRBD2. The ends lost 0 bases at V and 3 bases at J; junction bases unmatched: 5. The CDR3 totals 17 residues. CDR1 SGHRS and CDR2 YFSETQ come from the germline V gene. The CDR3 sequence: CASSLGPSGGDTGELFF. DNA of the CDR3: TGCGCCAGCAGCTTGGGACCGAGCGGGGGGGACACCGGGGAGCTGTTTTTT.

This clone was seen a few times. This chain uses TRBV7-9 with TRBJ1-2; D gene uncertain. Per germline, CDR1 SEHNR and CDR2 FQNEAQ (reference sequence). Trimming took off 3 bases at V and 2 bases at J, with 7 bases between the two ends. This CDR3 comprises 13 residues. Written as DNA, the CDR3 is TGTGCCAGCAGCTTGGACCTAAACTATGGCTACACCTTC. Translation gives CASSLDLNYGYTF.

V is TRBV15 and J is TRBJ1-1, with D tentatively TRBD1 (5 bases). Germline-derived CDR1 and CDR2 are LNHNV and YYDKDF (reference sequence). The V end was cut by 3 bases, the J end by 1 base, with 9 bases between. There are 14 residues in the CDR3. CDR3 DNA sequence: TGTGCCACCAGCAGGGACAACGAGAACACTGAAGCTTTCTTT. Translated, it gives CATSRDNENTEAFF.

This chain connects TRBV19 to TRBJ2-7; possibly TRBD2 for D (5 bases). Germline values: CDR1 LNHDA, CDR2 SQIVND (reference sequence). The V and J ends lost 5 bases and 5 bases respectively, with 19 bases between them. The CDR3 spans 15 residues. CDR3 loop: CASSDWASPGNEQYF. The CDR3, as DNA: TGTGCCAGTAGTGACTGGGCGTCCCCGGGGAACGAGCAGTACTTC. The whole variable domain, filled in from reference TRBV19 and TRBJ2-7, reads DGGITQSPKYLFRKEGQNVTLSCEQNLNHDAMYWYRQDPGQGLRLIYYSQIVNDFQKGDIAEGYSVSREKKESFPLTVTSAQKNPTAFYLCASSDWASPGNEQYFGPGTRLTVT.

The chain links TRBV28 to TRBJ2-3; D uncertain. CDR1 is MDHEN, CDR2 SYDVKM, per germline. V was cut by 2 bases and J by 5 bases, with 11 bases left in between. The CDR3 is made up of 14 amino acids. The DNA of the CDR3 is TGTGCCAGCAGTTTACAGATCTTGCAAGATACGCAGTATTTT. Its protein is CASSLQILQDTQYF.

This clone was detected only once. The V gene is TRBV3-1 (or the pseudogene TRBV3-2), the J gene TRBJ1-4; the match to TRBD1 covers 8 bases. Germline-derived CDR1 and CDR2 are LGHDT and YNNKEL (reference sequence). Germline trimming cut 2 bases from V and 5 bases from J; bases unmatched to any gene: 4. This CDR3 is built from 15 residues. The CDR3 DNA follows: TGTGCCAGCAGCCAACGGACAGGGTTAAATGAAAAACTGTTTTTT. Amino acids: CASSQRTGLNEKLFF.

This chain uses TRBV21-1 with TRBJ2-6; whether TRBD1, the table's D call, matches the DNA was not checked. TRBV21-1 is a listed pseudogene. This CDR3 spans 17 amino acids. The CDR3 loop reads CASSPQEHPSGANVLTF. DNA for the CDR3: TGTGCCAGCAGCCCGCAGGAACATCCCTCCGGGGCCAACGTCCTGACTTTC.

This clone was detected only once. The rearrangement links TRBV5-4 to TRBJ2-3; D is possibly TRBD1 (5 bases). From germline, CDR1 is SGHNT and CDR2 YYREEE (reference sequence). The ends were cut back, 4 bases at V and 3 bases at J, with 12 bases in the middle. This CDR3 has 14 residues. This chain's CDR3 is CASSPKGATDTQYF. In DNA form, the CDR3 reads TGTGCCAGCAGCCCGAAAGGGGCGACAGATACGCAGTATTTT.

This clone was counted once. The CDR3: CASSLPGTGQETQYF. The CDR3 nucleotides read TGTGCCAGCAGCTTGCCCGGGACTGGCCAAGAGACCCAGTACTTC. The chain links TRBV5-5 to TRBJ2-5, with a weak D call TRBD2 (6 bases). Trimming pared 1 base from V and 1 base from J, leaving 11 bases between. This CDR3 contains 15 residues. CDR1 and CDR2 (germline): SGHKS, YYEKEE (reference sequence).

V usage is TRBV13 and J usage is TRBJ2-5; 7 positions match TRBD1. The CDR3 loop spans 13 amino acids. Germline trimming cut 5 bases from V and 4 bases from J; bases unmatched to any gene: 4. The V gene's germline CDR1 is PRHDT and CDR2 FYEKMQ (reference sequence). The CDR3 is CASSAGTAETQYF. The CDR3, as DNA: TGTGCCAGCAGCGCCGGGACAGCAGAGACCCAGTACTTC.